The clone carrying this T cell receptor (beta chain) was observed a single time. V was shortened by 3 bases and J by 6 bases, with 11 bases between the two germline ends. This CDR3 is built from 13 residues. The data were obtained in a study of blood T cell repertoires in COVID-19. About the research overall: Both acute and convalescent COVID-19 samples were obtained from the United States, Italy and Spain.

Here immunoSEQ multiplex PCR was the method, and the copy in TCRdb shows in-frame clones only, minus some. The sample shows 160,000 or so clones, around 80% of them seen only once. The rearrangement links TRBV12-3 or TRBV12-4 to TRBJ2-5; maybe TRBD1 (5 bases). This receptor was identified in a woman aged 45-60 years with acute or convalescent COVID-19. Sample: peripheral blood. The CDR3: CASSFRQGQTQYF. CDR3 sequence (DNA): TGTGCCAGCAGTTTCAGGCAGGGCCAGACCCAGTACTTC.